The sequence of this TCR beta chain was determined in a study of shared clonotypes between healthy human individuals. Regarding the study as a whole: Larger estimated richness was generally recorded for naive subsets relative to memory subsets.

In the case of this clone: Antigen: not known.

The CDR3 runs to 15 residues. V was pared by 1 base and J by 5 bases, with 3 bases of the junction left unmatched. Germline V gene data show CDR1 as SGHTA and CDR2 as FQGNSA. Some 30,000 T cell genomes, or around 180 ng DNA, went into the sorted-subset replicate PCRs. Data came from immunoSEQ multiplex PCR; TCRdb stores just in-frame clones and leaves some out. This repertoire shows some 2.1 million clones, approximately 95% found once; its top ten account for 0.1% to 0.15%. The chain uses TRBV7-2 and TRBJ2-1; TRBD2 matches 9 bases. This sequence was found in a man between 18 and 29 years old in good health. The sequenced sample consisted of naive CD4+ T cells sorted from blood. The subset here: CD45RA+ positively selected. The CDR3 reads CASSLGLAAHNEQFF. In DNA form, the CDR3 reads TGTGCCAGCAGCTTAGGACTAGCGGCACACAATGAGCAGTTCTTC.